This paragraph reports one T cell receptor beta chain. This sample is drawn from a study of technical replicates of blood from a few donors. Germline V gene lookup returns CDR1 ENHRY and CDR2 SYGVKD. V shed 4 bases and J shed 5 bases, with 10 bases lying between them. The CDR3 consists of 13 residues. TCRdb's copy holds only in-frame clones and misses some; the assay was immunoSEQ multiplex PCR. The table shows fewer than 90,000 clones, with over 75% occurring only once. V gene TRBV10-3 combines with J gene TRBJ2-3, with a weak D call TRBD2 (5 bases). The sequenced sample consisted of T cells isolated from PBMCs. The TCR was taken from a human donor in good health. CDR3 sequence: CAISGVEGDTQYF. The CDR3 DNA follows: TGTGCCATCAGTGGGGTTGAGGGAGATACGCAGTATTTT.